This is a list of T cell receptor beta chains from one sample in a study of Graves' ophthalmopathy and Graves' hyperthyroidism. MiXCR was run by TCRdb on the multiplex PCR reads, yielding one entry per CDR3 protein. Among approximately 540,000 distinct CDR3 sequences listed, roughly 39% were seen once. Sequencing input: peripheral blood or thyroid tissue (not recorded which). Receptor source: an adult man with Graves' hyperthyroidism. The CDR3 runs from the conserved cysteine through the conserved F or W. Fields, in order: clone size, D gene, J gene, V gene, CDR3 protein, CDR3 DNA. A D gene is named only where the DNA matches it firmly. Expanded clones get a size class; other rows say once, few or many, or leave the size out.

size: many
D: -
J: TRBJ1-1
V: TRBV29-1
CDR3: CSVAMGTEAFF
DNA: TGCAGCGTTGCGATGGGCACTGAAGCTTTCTTT

size: few
D: -
J: TRBJ1-3
V: TRBV12-3/TRBV12-4
CDR3: CASIGSSGNTIYF
DNA: TGTGCCAGCATTGGAAGCTCTGGAAACACCATATATTTT

size: -
D: TRBD1
J: TRBJ1-2
V: TRBV7-2
CDR3: CASSLALHRDRVHYGYTF
DNA: TGTGCCAGCAGCTTAGCATTACACCGGGACAGGGTTCACTATGGCTACACCTTC

size: many
D: -
J: TRBJ1-4
V: TRBV2
CDR3: CASKQGPGREKLFF
DNA: TGTGCCAGCAAACAAGGCCCAGGGAGAGAAAAACTGTTTTTT

size: -
D: -
J: TRBJ1-1
V: TRBV20-1
CDR3: CSASETGDTEAFF
DNA: TGCAGTGCCTCCGAAACCGGGGACACTGAAGCTTTCTTT

size: -
D: -
J: TRBJ1-4
V: TRBV3-1
CDR3: CASSYRVSEKLFF
DNA: TGTGCCAGCAGCTACAGGGTTAGCGAAAAACTGTTTTTT

size: -
D: -
J: TRBJ2-5
V: TRBV29-1
CDR3: CSVLLADQETQYF
DNA: TGCAGCGTTCTGTTGGCGGATCAAGAGACCCAGTACTTC

size: many
D: -
J: TRBJ2-5
V: TRBV20-1
CDR3: CSASGEETQYF
DNA: TGCAGTGCTAGCGGTGAAGAGACCCAGTACTTC

size: -
D: TRBD2
J: TRBJ2-5
V: TRBV19
CDR3: CASSVGLVETQYF
DNA: TGTGCCAGTAGTGTAGGACTAGTGGAGACCCAGTACTTC

size: many
D: TRBD1
J: TRBJ1-2
V: TRBV29-1
CDR3: CSAGGTGGDSYGYTF
DNA: TGCAGCGCGGGGGGAACAGGGGGCGATTCTTATGGCTACACCTTC

size: few
D: -
J: TRBJ1-1
V: TRBV6-5
CDR3: CASSFTTANTEAFF
DNA: TGTGCCAGCAGTTTCACGACAGCCAACACTGAAGCTTTCTTT

size: -
D: -
J: TRBJ2-5
V: TRBV18
CDR3: CASSPLAREETQYF
DNA: TGTGCCAGCTCACCACTCGCCAGGGAAGAGACCCAGTACTTC

size: -
D: TRBD1
J: TRBJ1-2
V: TRBV7-8
CDR3: CASSELRYRGAYGYTF
DNA: TGTGCCAGCAGTGAGCTCAGGTACAGGGGAGCCTATGGCTACACCTTC

size: many
D: -
J: TRBJ2-2
V: TRBV20-1
CDR3: CSASVTNAANTGELFF
DNA: TGCAGTGCTAGTGTGACTAACGCGGCGAACACCGGGGAGCTGTTTTTT

size: -
D: -
J: TRBJ1-4
V: TRBV20-1
CDR3: CSAGGGEKLFF
DNA: TGCAGTGCTGGCGGGGGGGAAAAACTGTTTTTT

size: many
D: TRBD1
J: TRBJ1-6
V: TRBV9
CDR3: CASSTTGDSPLHF
DNA: TGTGCCAGCAGCACAACAGGGGATTCACCCCTCCACTTT

size: many
D: -
J: TRBJ1-1
V: TRBV29-1
CDR3: CSVVKNTEAFF
DNA: TGCAGCGTTGTCAAGAACACTGAAGCTTTCTTT

size: once
D: -
J: TRBJ1-5
V: TRBV10-3
CDR3: CAISPNRTQPQHF
DNA: TGTGCCATCAGCCCCAACAGGACTCAGCCCCAGCATTTT

size: many
D: -
J: TRBJ2-2
V: TRBV2
CDR3: CASSWGLGKHTGELFF
DNA: TGTGCCAGCAGCTGGGGACTCGGAAAGCACACCGGGGAGCTGTTTTTT

size: many
D: -
J: TRBJ2-6
V: TRBV10-2
CDR3: CASQSLAGANVLTF
DNA: TGCGCCAGCCAAAGTTTAGCTGGGGCCAACGTCCTGACTTTC

size: many
D: TRBD2
J: TRBJ2-5
V: TRBV5-4
CDR3: CASSLGFAGEETQYF
DNA: TGTGCCAGCAGCTTGGGATTCGCGGGAGAAGAGACCCAGTACTTC

size: many
D: -
J: TRBJ2-1
V: TRBV5-1
CDR3: CASSLGSGQSYNEQFF
DNA: TGCGCCAGCAGCTTGGGATCTGGACAGAGCTACAATGAGCAGTTCTTC

size: once
D: TRBD1
J: TRBJ1-4
V: TRBV7-8
CDR3: CASSPQTGALNEKLFF
DNA: TGTGCCAGCAGCCCCCAGACAGGGGCTCTTAATGAAAAACTGTTTTTT

size: many
D: -
J: TRBJ2-2
V: TRBV12-3/TRBV12-4
CDR3: CASSLGTSGGGELFF
DNA: TGTGCCAGCAGTTTGGGAACGAGCGGAGGCGGGGAGCTGTTTTTT

size: many
D: -
J: TRBJ1-1
V: TRBV7-6
CDR3: CASSPYGGTEAFF
DNA: TGTGCCAGCAGCCCGTACGGGGGAACTGAAGCTTTCTTT

size: -
D: TRBD1
J: TRBJ1-5
V: TRBV5-5
CDR3: CASSLDPHRGEDQPQHF
DNA: TGTGCCAGCAGCTTGGACCCCCACAGGGGGGAGGATCAGCCCCAGCATTTT

size: -
D: -
J: TRBJ1-2
V: TRBV15
CDR3: CATSGQGGYTF
DNA: TGTGCCACCAGCGGGCAGGGGGGCTACACCTTC

size: many
D: TRBD2
J: TRBJ2-7
V: TRBV7-2
CDR3: CASSLPGGGYEQYF
DNA: TGTGCCAGCAGCTTACCGGGCGGGGGATACGAGCAGTACTTC

size: -
D: TRBD2
J: TRBJ2-5
V: TRBV29-1
CDR3: CSVDGTLAGGTQYF
DNA: TGCAGCGTTGACGGGACTTTAGCGGGGGGGACCCAGTACTTC

size: -
D: -
J: TRBJ2-3
V: TRBV5-1
CDR3: CASSYQGADTQYF
DNA: TGCGCCAGCAGCTACCAGGGTGCAGATACGCAGTATTTT

size: few
D: -
J: TRBJ2-3
V: TRBV24-1
CDR3: CATSGRTSTTDTQYF
DNA: TGTGCCACCAGTGGACGGACATCTACAACAGATACGCAGTATTTT

size: many
D: TRBD1
J: TRBJ2-7
V: TRBV5-8
CDR3: CASSAGQGASYEQYF
DNA: TGTGCCAGCAGCGCGGGACAGGGGGCGTCCTACGAGCAGTACTTC

size: -
D: TRBD1
J: TRBJ1-1
V: TRBV29-1
CDR3: CSRETGDTEAFF
DNA: TGCAGCAGGGAAACAGGGGATACTGAAGCTTTCTTT

size: -
D: TRBD1
J: TRBJ2-1
V: TRBV5-4
CDR3: CASSPPGQGIHEQFF
DNA: TGTGCCAGCAGCCCACCGGGACAGGGTATCCATGAGCAGTTCTTC

size: -
D: -
J: TRBJ1-2
V: TRBV10-1
CDR3: CASSVGTDPTTYGYTF
DNA: TGTGCCAGCAGCGTAGGTACGGACCCGACCACCTATGGCTACACCTTC

size: many
D: -
J: TRBJ2-7
V: TRBV6-6
CDR3: CASAGQTYEQYF
DNA: TGTGCCAGCGCGGGACAGACCTACGAGCAGTACTTC

size: many
D: -
J: TRBJ1-2
V: TRBV5-1
CDR3: CASSLAGARGNKQEDYGYTF
DNA: TGCGCCAGCAGCTTGGCCGGGGCGCGTGGCAATAAGCAGGAGGACTATGGCTACACCTTC

size: once
D: -
J: TRBJ1-6
V: TRBV6-5
CDR3: CASSFLATGAVNSPLHF
DNA: TGTGCCAGCAGCTTCCTAGCGACCGGGGCTGTGAATTCACCCCTCCACTTT

size: -
D: -
J: TRBJ2-7
V: TRBV20-1
CDR3: CSARSQGGYEQYF
DNA: TGCAGTGCTAGGTCCCAGGGGGGCTACGAGCAGTACTTC

size: -
D: -
J: TRBJ2-5
V: TRBV7-9
CDR3: CASSLVQYF
DNA: TGTGCCAGCAGCTTGGTACAGTACTTC

size: -
D: TRBD2
J: TRBJ2-7
V: TRBV6-5
CDR3: CASQSGLAAPYEQYF
DNA: TGTGCCAGCCAGTCTGGACTAGCGGCCCCCTACGAGCAGTACTTC

size: -
D: -
J: TRBJ1-2
V: TRBV27
CDR3: CASSFTGRAYGYTF
DNA: TGTGCCAGCAGTTTTACAGGGCGGGCCTATGGCTACACCTTC

size: few
D: -
J: TRBJ2-5
V: TRBV5-7
CDR3: CASYDRFQETQYF
DNA: TGTGCCAGCTACGACAGGTTTCAAGAGACCCAGTACTTC

size: -
D: -
J: TRBJ1-2
V: TRBV4-1
CDR3: CASSLVSGYTF
DNA: TGCGCCAGCAGCTTGGTTTCCGGCTACACCTTC

size: many
D: -
J: TRBJ1-1
V: TRBV2
CDR3: CASSLDRRTEAFF
DNA: TGTGCCAGCAGTCTCGACAGACGCACTGAAGCTTTCTTT

size: -
D: TRBD1
J: TRBJ2-7
V: TRBV18
CDR3: CASTLDRGYEQYF
DNA: TGTGCCAGCACCCTAGACAGGGGCTACGAGCAGTACTTC

size: many
D: -
J: TRBJ1-1
V: TRBV29-1
CDR3: CSVEALYTEAFF
DNA: TGCAGCGTTGAAGCCCTCTACACTGAAGCTTTCTTT

size: -
D: -
J: TRBJ1-3
V: TRBV29-1
CDR3: CSVGARREVYTEAFFGQGTIYF
DNA: -

size: many
D: -
J: TRBJ1-4
V: TRBV10-3
CDR3: CATRQESHEKLFF
DNA: TGTGCCACGAGACAGGAGTCACATGAAAAACTGTTTTTT

size: many
D: -
J: TRBJ1-2
V: TRBV6-1
CDR3: CASSERGPNYGYTF
DNA: TGTGCCAGCAGTGAAAGGGGCCCCAACTATGGCTACACCTTC

size: -
D: TRBD2
J: TRBJ2-6
V: TRBV5-4
CDR3: CASSFGGIAGANVLTF
DNA: TGTGCCAGCAGCTTCGGGGGGATCGCTGGGGCCAACGTCCTGACTTTC

size: many
D: TRBD1
J: TRBJ2-7
V: TRBV29-1
CDR3: CSVEQGTGLYF
DNA: TGCAGCGTTGAACAAGGGACAGGTTTGTACTTC